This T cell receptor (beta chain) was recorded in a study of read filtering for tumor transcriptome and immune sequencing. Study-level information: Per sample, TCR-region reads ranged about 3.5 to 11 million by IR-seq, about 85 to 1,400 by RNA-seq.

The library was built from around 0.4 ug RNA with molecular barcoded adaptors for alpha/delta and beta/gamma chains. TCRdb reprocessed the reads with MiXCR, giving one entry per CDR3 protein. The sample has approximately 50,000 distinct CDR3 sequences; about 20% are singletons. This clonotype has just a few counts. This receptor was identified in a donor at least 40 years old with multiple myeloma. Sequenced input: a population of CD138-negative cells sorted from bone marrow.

In DNA form, the CDR3 reads TGTGCCATCAGTGGGTATATGACTCCTGGAAACACCATATATTTT. It translates to CAISGYMTPGNTIYF. The chain is built from TRBV10-3 and TRBJ1-3; D remains ambiguous. In germline, CDR1 is ENHRY, CDR2 SYGVKD. This CDR3 spans 15 amino acids. V was clipped by 4 bases and J by 2 bases, with 12 bases between them.